Below, one TCR beta chain is given with its context. This clonotype was observed a handful of times. Its antigen is not yet known. No base quality information exists; no much larger clone differs at one position. These data originate in a study of vaccination and CD4 T cells after COVID-19 (dated by TCRdb to 2021 to 2024). Background for the entire study: Every convalescent patient had a positive nasal swab PCR test for SARS-CoV-2, with mild disease in nine or ten patients and severe disease in one. Six males and four females were included in the convalescent cohort, with two Hispanic individuals, seven Caucasians, two Asians and one multiracial person represented. Participants received two doses of either the Pfizer-BioNTech BNT162b2 vaccine (n=8) or the Moderna mRNA-1273 vaccine (n=2). Post-COVID blood samples from convalescent patients were collected a median of around 100 days after diagnosis, with a range of 35 to 161 days. Post-vaccine blood samples were obtained a median of around 67 days after the second vaccine dose, with a range of about 12 to 241 days. For stimulating the cultures, overlapping spike peptide pools were used, derived from SARS-CoV-2 as well as from the common cold coronaviruses HCoV-NL63, HCoV-OC43 and HCoV-229E. Control cultures received a CEFX viral epitope pool as the positive control, an HIV-1 Nef peptide pool as the negative control, or no peptide. In more than eight COVID-19 convalescent patients and a few infection-naive healthy vaccine recipients, researchers compared the spike-specific CD4+ TCR repertoire from before mRNA vaccination with the repertoire from after. General findings and caveats noted by the study authors: Relatively few convalescent patients were included in the study, and early timepoints after natural infection were not analyzed. Among the post-vaccine SARS-CoV-2-reactive clones in convalescent patients, a median approximately 90% showed up only after vaccination, which suggests vaccine-specific priming. An increase in the median number of SARS-CoV-2-reactive clonotypes from approximately 21 after infection to roughly 38 after vaccination was observed, but the change was not found to be significant. Of the vaccine-specific clones found in convalescent patients, nearly all (304 of 307) were mono-reactive for SARS-CoV-2 spike instead of being cross-reactive with common cold coronaviruses.

Explained via the paper, the treatment or condition label denotes: approximately 9-day PBMC culture with coronavirus spike peptide pools or control peptides (ViraFEST assay). The study used the ViraFEST assay, which expanded antigen-specific T cells with peptide pools and then identified expanded clonotypes by TCR sequencing. The positive SARS-CoV-2 PCR tests of the convalescent patients were dated from March to December 2020, before the Alpha, Beta and Delta variants emerged in the United States. PBMCs were cultured at about 2 million per well in IMDM supplemented with approximately 5% human AB serum and 8.5 to 10 IU/ml IL-2, with about 10 ug/ml peptide pools added. Half of the culture medium was replaced with fresh IL-2-containing medium on days 3 and 7. After around 10 days of culture, CD4+ T cells were isolated by negative selection using the EasySep CD4+ T cell isolation kit. Ficoll-Paque Plus gradient centrifugation was used to isolate PBMCs from whole blood, and the isolated PBMCs were then either used fresh or cryopreserved at -140C. Triplicate wells were generally used for each culture condition.

V is shortened by 0 bases, J by 0 bases, and the region joining them spans 6 bases. CDR1 and CDR2 are read off the germline V gene as MGHRA and YSYEKL. CDR3 length: 16 amino acids, cysteine to phenylalanine. The read is trimmed to its CDR3 DNA, 48 bases read in frame from base 1. To prepare the library, PCR was applied. DNA from cultured CD4+ T cells underwent TCR sequencing with the Oncomine TCR Beta short-read assay at the Johns Hopkins FTIC core. Genomic DNA was extracted from the cultured CD4+ T cells with the QIAamp micro DNA kit. Oncomine TCR Beta libraries from cultured CD4+ T cells were pooled with unique dual indexes and sequenced on an Illumina iSeq 100. Per the original workflow: Non-productive sequences were removed, and CDR3s that did not start with C, did not end with F or W, or were shorter than 7 amino acids were discarded. The MANAFEST web application was used to identify antigen-specific clonotypes by comparing peptide-stimulated wells against reference wells and other culture wells. To be called positive, a clone needed an FDR below 0.05, an odds ratio above 5, and a productive frequency above 0.1% in at least two of three replicate wells. A clonotype counted as cross-reactive if it showed significant expansion both in the SARS-CoV-2 spike wells and in at least one common cold coronavirus spike condition. Similarity between CDR3 sequences was evaluated in R version 3.6.1 using Levenshtein distances (stringdist) and unrooted phylogenetic trees (ape). The public sequencing data were trimmed at Q25 with fastp and processed into clonotypes with MiXCR by TCRdb, which kept only in-frame beta chains. Identical CDR3 proteins give one entry, which carries the most common genes and DNA. TCRdb's processing, not the study's, gives the V and J calls here. This sample is represented by about 9,300 distinct CDR3 sequences; approximately 51% of them were singletons. The ten largest clones add up to about 20% of the sample.

Sequencing was carried out using CD4+ T cells from blood, cultured in vitro. The chain employs TRBV4-1 and TRBJ2-6; the D gene is unclear. This receptor was obtained from a human donor who had recovered from COVID-19. The CDR3 protein sequence reads: CASSQDVSSGANVLTF. DNA sequence: TGCGCCAGCAGCCAAGACGTAAGCTCTGGGGCCAACGTCCTGACTTTC.